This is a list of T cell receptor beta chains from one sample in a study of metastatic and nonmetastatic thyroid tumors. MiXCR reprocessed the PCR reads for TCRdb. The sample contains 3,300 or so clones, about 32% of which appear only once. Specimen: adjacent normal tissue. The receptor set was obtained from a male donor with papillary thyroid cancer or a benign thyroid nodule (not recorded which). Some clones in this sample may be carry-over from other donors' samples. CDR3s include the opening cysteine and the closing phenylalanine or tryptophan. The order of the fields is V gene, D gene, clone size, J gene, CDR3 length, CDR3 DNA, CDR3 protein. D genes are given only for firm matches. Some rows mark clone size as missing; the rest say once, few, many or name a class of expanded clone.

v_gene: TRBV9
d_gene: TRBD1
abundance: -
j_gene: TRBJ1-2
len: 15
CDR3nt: TGTGCCAGCAGCTATGAGGGACAGGGAGGTAGTGGCTACACCTTC
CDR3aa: CASSYEGQGGSGYTF

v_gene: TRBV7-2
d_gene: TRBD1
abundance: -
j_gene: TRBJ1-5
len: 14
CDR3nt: TGTGCCAGCAGTCGGACAGGGGGGAATCAGCCCCAGCATTTT
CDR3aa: CASSRTGGNQPQHF

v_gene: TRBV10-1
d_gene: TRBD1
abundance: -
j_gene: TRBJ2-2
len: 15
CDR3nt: TGCGCCAGCAGTGAAACAGGGGAAGCGGACGGGGAGCTGTTTTTT
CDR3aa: CASSETGEADGELFF

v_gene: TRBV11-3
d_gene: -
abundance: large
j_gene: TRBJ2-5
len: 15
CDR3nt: TGTGCCAGCAGCTTCCAAGGGGCTTCTCCAAGGCCCCAGTACTTC
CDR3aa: CASSFQGASPRPQYF

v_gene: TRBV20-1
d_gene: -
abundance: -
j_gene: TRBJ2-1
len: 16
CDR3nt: TGCAGTGCTAGTCTAGGGGCAGGGTCAACCTACAATGTGCAGTTCTTC
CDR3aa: CSASLGAGSTYNVQFF

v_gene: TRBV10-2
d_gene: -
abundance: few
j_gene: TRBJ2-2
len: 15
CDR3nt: TGCGCCAGCAGTGAGTCGATGGGGGGAACCGGGGAGCTGTTTTTT
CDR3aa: CASSESMGGTGELFF

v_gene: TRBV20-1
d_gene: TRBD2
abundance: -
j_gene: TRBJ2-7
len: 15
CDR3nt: TGCAGTGCTAGAGATGGACTAGCGGGAGCCTACGAGCAGTACTTC
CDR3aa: CSARDGLAGAYEQYF

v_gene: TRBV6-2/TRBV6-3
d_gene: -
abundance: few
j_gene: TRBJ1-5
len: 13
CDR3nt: TGTGCCAGCATGGGACGGATGAATCAGCCCCAGCATTTT
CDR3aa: CASMGRMNQPQHF

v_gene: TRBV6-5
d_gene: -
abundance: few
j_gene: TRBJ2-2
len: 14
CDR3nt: TGTGCCAGCAGTTACGTCGAGGGGGCCGGGGAGCTGTTTTTT
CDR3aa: CASSYVEGAGELFF

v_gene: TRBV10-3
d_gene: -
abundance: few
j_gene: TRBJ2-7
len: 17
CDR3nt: TGTGCCATCAGTGAGTCGGGCAGCCCCCCAAACCACTACGAGCAGTACTTC
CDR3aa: CAISESGSPPNHYEQYF

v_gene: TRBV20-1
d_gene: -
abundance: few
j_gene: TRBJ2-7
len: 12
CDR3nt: TGCAGTGCCCGAGGAGCTTTTCTCGAGCAGTACTTC
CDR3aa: CSARGAFLEQYF

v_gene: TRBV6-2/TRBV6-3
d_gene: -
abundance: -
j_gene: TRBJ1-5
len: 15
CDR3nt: TGTGCCAGCAGTTACCCAACAGGGCCGTATCAGCCCCAGCATTTT
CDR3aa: CASSYPTGPYQPQHF

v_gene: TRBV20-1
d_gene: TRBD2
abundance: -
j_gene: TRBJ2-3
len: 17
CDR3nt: TGCAGTGCTAGTTACTTTAGCGGGGGGCACGTCACAGATACGCAGTATTTT
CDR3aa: CSASYFSGGHVTDTQYF

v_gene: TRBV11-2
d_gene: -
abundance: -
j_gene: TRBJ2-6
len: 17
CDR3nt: TGTGCAAGCAGCTTGGGTCGGGGGACGGCTGGGGCCAACGTCCTGACTTTC
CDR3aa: CASSLGRGTAGANVLTF

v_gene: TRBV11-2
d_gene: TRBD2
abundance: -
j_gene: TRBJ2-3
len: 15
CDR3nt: TGTGCCAGCAGCTTAGGTGGGAGGGTCACAGATACGCAGTATTTT
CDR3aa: CASSLGGRVTDTQYF

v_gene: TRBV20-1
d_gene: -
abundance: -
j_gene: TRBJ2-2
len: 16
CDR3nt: TGCAGTGCTAGACCCCGGATACGGGGGGCCCGCGGGGAGCTGTTTTTT
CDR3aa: CSARPRIRGARGELFF

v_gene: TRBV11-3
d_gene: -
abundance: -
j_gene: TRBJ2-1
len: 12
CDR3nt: TGTGCCAGCAGCACCGAGTACAATGAGCAGTTCTTC
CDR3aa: CASSTEYNEQFF

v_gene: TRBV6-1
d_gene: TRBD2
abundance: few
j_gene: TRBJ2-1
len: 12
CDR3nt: TGTGCCAGCGGGAGGGTCTTGAATGAGCAGTTCTTC
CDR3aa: CASGRVLNEQFF

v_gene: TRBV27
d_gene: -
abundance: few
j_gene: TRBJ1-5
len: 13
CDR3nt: TGTGCCAGCAGTTTACGGGACAATCAGCCCCAGCATTTT
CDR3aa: CASSLRDNQPQHF

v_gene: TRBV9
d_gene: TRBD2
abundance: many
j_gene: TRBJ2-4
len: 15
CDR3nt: TGTGCCAGCAGCGTAGGCGGGGGGCGCTCAGGCATTCAGTACTTC
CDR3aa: CASSVGGGRSGIQYF

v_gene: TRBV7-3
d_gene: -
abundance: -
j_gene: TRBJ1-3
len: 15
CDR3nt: TGTGCCAGCAGTTTAAAAGGGGGATTTGGAAACACCATATATTTT
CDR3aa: CASSLKGGFGNTIYF

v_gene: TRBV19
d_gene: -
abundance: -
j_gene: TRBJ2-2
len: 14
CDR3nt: TGTGCCAGTAGTATGGGATCCTACACCGGGGAGCTGTTTTTT
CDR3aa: CASSMGSYTGELFF

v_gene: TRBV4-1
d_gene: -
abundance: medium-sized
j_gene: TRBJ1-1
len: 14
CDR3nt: TGCGCCAGCAGCCAAGAGACAGTTTACACTGAAGCTTTCTTT
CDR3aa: CASSQETVYTEAFF

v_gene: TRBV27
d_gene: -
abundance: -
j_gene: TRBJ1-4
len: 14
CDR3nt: TGTGCCAGCAGTTCTGGCAGGTGCGACGAAAAACTCTTTTTT
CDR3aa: CASSSGRCDEKLFF

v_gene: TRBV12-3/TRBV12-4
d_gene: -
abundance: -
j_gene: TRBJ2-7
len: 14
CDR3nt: TGTGCCAGCAGTTTTGGCCTATCTTCATACGAGCAGTACTTC
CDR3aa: CASSFGLSSYEQYF

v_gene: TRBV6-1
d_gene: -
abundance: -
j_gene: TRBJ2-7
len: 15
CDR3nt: TGTGCCAGCATCCGGACAGCGAGTTTAGGCTACGAGCAGTACTTC
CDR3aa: CASIRTASLGYEQYF

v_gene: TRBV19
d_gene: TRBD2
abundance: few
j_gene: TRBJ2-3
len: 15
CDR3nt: TGTGCCAGTAGTATGGGACTAGGTCTCACAGATACGCAGTATTTT
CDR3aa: CASSMGLGLTDTQYF

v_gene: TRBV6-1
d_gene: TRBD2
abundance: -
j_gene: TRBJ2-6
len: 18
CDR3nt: TGTGCCAGCAGTGGCGGGGGGTTAGACACCCCTGGGGCCAACTTCCTGACTTTC
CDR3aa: CASSGGGLDTPGANFLTF

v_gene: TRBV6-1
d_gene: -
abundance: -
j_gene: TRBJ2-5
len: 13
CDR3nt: TGTGCCAGCAGTATGGGACTGTTTGAGACCCAGTACTTC
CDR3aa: CASSMGLFETQYF

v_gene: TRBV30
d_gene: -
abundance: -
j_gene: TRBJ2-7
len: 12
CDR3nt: TGTGCCTGGAGTGGAGAATTGTACGAGCAGTACTTC
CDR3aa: CAWSGELYEQYF

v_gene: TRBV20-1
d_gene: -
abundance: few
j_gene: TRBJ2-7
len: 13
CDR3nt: TGCAGTGCCCCGGCCGAGTACCTCTACGAGCAGTACTTC
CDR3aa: CSAPAEYLYEQYF

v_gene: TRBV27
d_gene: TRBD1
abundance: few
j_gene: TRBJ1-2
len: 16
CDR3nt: TGTGCCAGCAGTTTACGCCCTCCGGGACAGGGCTATGGCTACACCTTC
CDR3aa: CASSLRPPGQGYGYTF

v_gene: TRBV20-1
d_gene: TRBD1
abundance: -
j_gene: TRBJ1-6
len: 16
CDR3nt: TGCAGTGCTAGAGATCCAGGGACAGGGGATAGCTCACCCCTCCACTTT
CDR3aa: CSARDPGTGDSSPLHF

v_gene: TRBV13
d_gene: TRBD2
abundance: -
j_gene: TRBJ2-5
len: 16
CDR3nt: TGTGCCAGCAGCCCGTTAGGAGGGAGGGCGCATGAGACCCAGTACTTC
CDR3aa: CASSPLGGRAHETQYF

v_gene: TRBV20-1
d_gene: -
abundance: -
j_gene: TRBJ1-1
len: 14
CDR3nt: TGCAGTGCTAGAGTAAGCGGCGGGAACACTGAAGCTTTCTTT
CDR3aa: CSARVSGGNTEAFF

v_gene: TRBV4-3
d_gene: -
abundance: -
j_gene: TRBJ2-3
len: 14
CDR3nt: TGCGCCAGCAGCCAATATAGGGGATTGGATACGCAGTATTTT
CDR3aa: CASSQYRGLDTQYF

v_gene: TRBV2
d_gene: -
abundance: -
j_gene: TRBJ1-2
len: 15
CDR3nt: TGTGCCAGCAGTCGGGGGGATGGTGGCCACTATGGCTACACCTTC
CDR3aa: CASSRGDGGHYGYTF

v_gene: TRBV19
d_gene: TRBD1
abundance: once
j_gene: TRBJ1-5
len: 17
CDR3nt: TGTGCCAGTAGGACCGGGACAGGGTGGGATAGCAATCAGCCCCAGCATTTT
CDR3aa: CASRTGTGWDSNQPQHF

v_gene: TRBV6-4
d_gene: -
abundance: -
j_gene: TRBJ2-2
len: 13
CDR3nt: TGTGCCAGCAGTGACGGGAGCTCCTGCGAGCTGTTTTTT
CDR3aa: CASSDGSSCELFF

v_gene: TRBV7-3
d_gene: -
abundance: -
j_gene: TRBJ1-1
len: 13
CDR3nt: TGTGCCAGCAGCTTAACCAGGGAAACTGAAGCTTTCTTT
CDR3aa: CASSLTRETEAFF

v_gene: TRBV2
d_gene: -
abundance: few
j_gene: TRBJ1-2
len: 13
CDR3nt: TGTGCCAGCAGGGGCCTCGTCCCGAATGGCTACACCTTC
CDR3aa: CASRGLVPNGYTF

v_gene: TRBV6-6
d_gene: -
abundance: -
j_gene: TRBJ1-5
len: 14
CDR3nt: TGTGCCAGCAGTTACCGGTATAGCAATCAGCCCCAGCATTTT
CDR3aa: CASSYRYSNQPQHF

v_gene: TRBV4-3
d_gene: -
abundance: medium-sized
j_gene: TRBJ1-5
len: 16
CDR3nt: TGCGCCAGCAGCCAAGAGGCGCGAGGGAGGCATCAGCCCCAGCATTTT
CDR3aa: CASSQEARGRHQPQHF

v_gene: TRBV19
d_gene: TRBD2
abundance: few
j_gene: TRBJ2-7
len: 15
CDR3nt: TGTGCCAGTAGTGTGTCACTAGCGGGGGCCTCCGAGAAGTACTTC
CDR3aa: CASSVSLAGASEKYF